The 20 T cell receptor beta chains in this list originate from one sample, sequenced in a study of cytomegalovirus exposure and HLA in healthy donors (TCRdb year 2017). Library method: the immunoSEQ multiplex PCR assay. TCRdb stores this immuneACCESS table with in-frame sequences only. Part of the clones is absent; in the studies checked, under half of the shortfall reflects unresolved V genes, and no reason is known for the rest. This sample lists a few hundred thousand clones; roughly 89% were detected once. The leading ten clones occupy about 0.8% of the sample. The material sequenced was PBMCs. The receptors stem from a woman between 18 and 30 years old in good health and CMV-seronegative.

This sequence joins TRBV28 and TRBJ2-1; 7 nucleotides line up with TRBD1. CDR1 MDHEN and CDR2 SYDVKM come from the germline V gene. The CDR3 has 16 residues. The trim removed 5 bases at V and 7 bases at J, leaving 14 bases unmatched. In DNA form, the CDR3 reads TGTGCCAGCAGTCCCCCCGTGAACAGGGGTAGAAATGAGCAGTTCTTC. This gives the protein CASSPPVNRGRNEQFF.

CDR3 sequence: CASSQESLAGVQYF. The CDR3 bases are TGTGCCAGCAGCCAAGAAAGCCTAGCGGGAGTGCAGTACTTC. The chain is built from TRBV14 and TRBJ2-7; 10 bases map to TRBD2. The germline CDR1 and CDR2 sequences are SGHDN and FVKESK. This CDR3 region has 14 residues. The trim removed 0 bases at V and 9 bases at J, leaving 5 bases unmatched. Looking up the rest from reference TRBV14 and TRBJ2-7 gives the full variable domain: EAGVTQFPSHSVIEKGQTVTLRCDPISGHDNLYWYRRVMGKEIKFLLHFVKESKQDESGMPNNRFLAERTGGTYSTLKVQPAELEDSGVYFCASSQESLAGVQYFGPGTRLTVT.

CDR3 sequence: CASSTALGDSQNQPQHF. The CDR3 nucleotides read TGTGCCAGCAGCACAGCACTCGGGGACAGCCAAAATCAGCCCCAGCATTTT. This sequence joins TRBV7-9 and TRBJ1-5, with 7 positions matching TRBD1. Germline CDR1 SEHNR, CDR2 FQNEAQ (reference sequence). V was pared by 5 bases and J by 4 bases, with 14 bases of the junction left unmatched. The CDR3 sequence is 17 residues long.

J is TRBJ2-2 and V is TRBV7-9; D possibly corresponds to TRBD1 (5 bases). This CDR3 contains 15 residues. Germline CDR1 is SEHNR and CDR2 is FQNEAQ (reference sequence). The germline V and J ends were trimmed by 2 bases and 3 bases, with 10 bases remaining between them. CDR3 in amino acids: CASSLIQVYTGELFF. The CDR3 DNA sequence: TGTGCCAGCAGCTTAATACAGGTCTACACCGGGGAGCTGTTTTTT.

The rearrangement joins TRBV7-9 to TRBJ1-1, with D perhaps matching TRBD1 (6 bases). V shed 5 bases and J shed 3 bases, with 16 bases lying between them. Germline V gene data show CDR1 as SEHNR and CDR2 as FQNEAQ (reference sequence). The CDR3 is 15 residues long. CDR3 amino acids: CASSRGQSVDTEAFF. The CDR3 nucleotides read TGTGCCAGCAGCCGCGGACAGTCCGTGGACACTGAAGCTTTCTTT. The full variable domain, completed using reference TRBV7-9 and TRBJ1-1, is DTGVSQNPRHKITKRGQNVTFRCDPISEHNRLYWYRQTLGQGPEFLTYFQNEAQLEKSRLLSDRFSAERPKGSFSTLEIQRTEQGDSAMYLCASSRGQSVDTEAFFGQGTRLTVV.

The chain combines TRBV5-1 with TRBJ2-3; 9 bases map to TRBD2. Germline V lookup: CDR1 SGHRS, CDR2 YFSETQ. The length of the CDR3 is 15 residues. V lost 0 bases to trimming and J lost 4 bases; unmatched junction nucleotides: 3. CDR3 DNA: TGCGCCAGCAGCTTGGTTCTAGCGGGACCAGATACGCAGTATTTT. This codes for CASSLVLAGPDTQYF.

The chain couples TRBV5-6 to TRBJ1-1, with D maybe TRBD1 (5 bases). The CDR3 totals 16 residues. Trimming took off 3 bases at V and 4 bases at J, with 19 bases between the two ends. CDR1 SGHDT and CDR2 YYEEEE come from the germline V gene. CDR3 in DNA: TGTGCCAGCAGCTCCACCCAGTGGGGGGAATCCACTGAAGCTTTCTTT. Amino acids: CASSSTQWGESTEAFF.

Points on this clone: Other DNA sequences in this specimen translate into the identical CDR3. The rearrangement joins TRBV6-1 to TRBJ2-1; TRBD1 aligns across 10 bases. There are 15 residues in the CDR3. From germline, CDR1 is MNHNS and CDR2 SASEGT. Trimming removed 0 bases from V and 9 bases from J; junction bases left unmatched: 5. CDR3: CASSEAGTGVGEQFF. CDR3 DNA: TGTGCCAGCAGTGAAGCCGGGACAGGGGTCGGTGAGCAGTTCTTC.

The V and J genes are TRBV13 and TRBJ2-2; D may be TRBD2 (6 bases). This CDR3 spans 16 amino acids. Trimming took 1 base from V and 4 from J, leaving 13 bases between them. The germline CDR1 and CDR2 sequences are PRHDT and FYEKMQ (reference sequence). The CDR3 sequence: CASSLELRGFTGELFF. Written as DNA, the CDR3 is TGTGCCAGCAGCTTAGAGTTGCGGGGATTCACCGGGGAGCTGTTTTTT.

The rearrangement joins TRBV18 to TRBJ2-1; 13 bases align to TRBD2. Germline V CDR1 and CDR2: KGHSH, LQKENI. V lost 4 bases and J lost 4; bases outside the gene matches: 10. The length of the CDR3 is 18 residues. The CDR3 here is CASSLLPGLAGNYNEQFF. CDR3 nucleotide sequence: TGTGCCAGCTCACTCCTGCCGGGACTAGCGGGAAATTACAATGAGCAGTTCTTC.

The CDR3 sequence is CASSLHRSLYEQYF. CDR3 nucleotides: TGTGCCAGCAGCCTACACAGGAGCCTCTACGAGCAGTACTTC. The chain carries TRBV7-2 and TRBJ2-7; tentative D call: TRBD1 (5 bases). Trimming removed 5 bases at V and 3 bases at J, with 14 bases between. CDR3 length: 14 residues. Per germline, CDR1 SGHTA and CDR2 FQGNSA.

This clone appeared once. The chain recombines TRBV6-5 with TRBJ2-1; 12 bases match TRBD1. V lost 5 bases and J lost 6; bases outside the gene matches: 5. Germline V gene lookup returns CDR1 MNHEY and CDR2 SVGAGI. CDR3 length equals 15 residues. The CDR3 nucleotides read TGTGCCAGCAGTAATGGGACAGGGGGCTTCAATGAGCAGTTCTTC. Its protein product is CASSNGTGGFNEQFF.

The rearrangement links TRBV12-5 to TRBJ1-2; D is uncertain. The CDR3 has 13 residues. V lost 4 bases, J lost 8 bases, and 14 bases lay in between. CDR1 and CDR2 from the germline V gene are LGHNT and FRNRAP. The CDR3 loop reads CASGSRVSGGYTF. CDR3 coding DNA: TGTGCTAGTGGTTCCCGGGTTAGCGGAGGCTACACCTTC.

The chain uses TRBV9 and TRBJ2-3, with 7 bases that match TRBD1. With V trimmed by 3 bases and J by 2 bases, 3 bases remained unmatched. In germline, CDR1 is SGDLS, CDR2 YYNGEE. The CDR3 runs to 14 residues. As DNA, the CDR3 is TGTGCCAGCAGCGCGACAGGGATCACAGATACGCAGTATTTT. Protein sequence: CASSATGITDTQYF.

A note on this clone: A read error may account for a junction end that differs from germline. The chain is built from TRBV4-1 and TRBJ1-2; TRBD1 matches 7 bases. The CDR3 extends over 12 amino acids. Germline V gene lookup returns CDR1 MGHRA and CDR2 YSYEKL. The CDR3 coding sequence is TGCGCCAGCAGCCAAGAAGGGCGGGACAGAAACTTC. Its protein product is CASSQEGRDRNF.

CDR3 nucleotides: TGTGCCAGCAGTGAAGGCGGGATAGCCTATGGCTACACCTTC. It codes for CASSEGGIAYGYTF. This chain joins TRBV2 and TRBJ1-2, with D unclear. Trimming left V 1 base short and J 4 bases short, with 10 bases between. Germline CDR1 reads SNHLY; CDR2 reads FYNNEI. The CDR3 contains 14 residues.

The chain uses TRBV29-1 and TRBJ2-7; 15 bases map to TRBD2. The germline V gene encodes CDR1 SQVTM and CDR2 ANQGSEA. After removal of 4 bases from V and 5 bases from J, the junction contained 9 bases not matched to a gene. The CDR3 has 16 residues. In nucleotides, the CDR3 is TGCAGCGTTGGGGGGGGACTAGCGGGAGGAGAAGACGAGCAGTACTTC. Its protein is CSVGGGLAGGEDEQYF.

The chain uses TRBV29-1 and TRBJ2-5; D is uncertain. CDR1 is SQVTM and CDR2 is ANQGSEA in the germline V gene. With 6 bases removed from V and 2 bases from J, the gap between germline ends came to 7 bases. This CDR3 is built from 11 residues. The CDR3 spells CSVEYQETQYF. The CDR3 DNA is TGCAGCGTAGAATATCAAGAGACCCAGTACTTC.

This clone appeared a few times. The chain employs TRBV28 and TRBJ1-5; D is possibly TRBD1 (6 bases). CDR3 size: 16 residues. Germline lookup yields CDR1 MDHEN and CDR2 SYDVKM. Trimming cost V 4 bases and J 0 bases, with 13 bases left between them. The CDR3 spells CASSYVRGYSNQPQHF. CDR3 in DNA: TGTGCCAGCAGTTACGTCAGGGGTTATAGCAATCAGCCCCAGCATTTT.

This rearrangement joins TRBV21-1 to TRBJ2-7; the DNA was not compared with TRBD2, the D call given in the table. TRBV21-1 is assigned pseudogene status. The CDR3 is 12 amino acids. The CDR3 region has the DNA TGTGCCAGCAGGTCGGTCCTCGGCGAGCAGTACTTC. This sequence encodes CASRSVLGEQYF.